The next 22 T cell receptor beta chains were all read from a single sample in a study of T cell responses to AZD1222 COVID-19 vaccine. Clones were sequenced by immunoSEQ multiplex PCR, and TCRdb holds only the in-frame ones, with some missing. The sample yields 130,000 or so clones, over 90% seen once. The sample consisted of peripheral blood, taken on day 0 of AZD1222 vaccination. All receptors derive from an adult in good health.

The V call is TRBV7-2, the J call TRBJ2-1; tentative D call: TRBD2 (7 bases). From germline, CDR1 is SGHTA and CDR2 FQGNSA. Trimming took off 1 base at V and 4 bases at J, with 11 bases between the two ends. This CDR3 is 15 amino acids long. The DNA of the CDR3 is TGTGCCAGCAGCTTAGTGGGGGGGCCTTACAATGAGCAGTTCTTC. This codes for CASSLVGGPYNEQFF.

This sequence joins TRBV19 and TRBJ1-6; no reliable D call. Per germline, CDR1 LNHDA and CDR2 SQIVND (reference sequence). The V end lost 5 bases, the J end lost 6 bases, and 11 bases lay between the germline ends. The CDR3 has 14 residues. The CDR3, as DNA: TGTGCCAGTAGTTGGCGACATACTAATTCACCCCTCCACTTT. Its protein is CASSWRHTNSPLHF.

This chain uses TRBV18 with TRBJ1-1; D unresolved. Germline values: CDR1 KGHSH, CDR2 LQKENI. The CDR3 is 13 amino acids. V lost 4 bases and J 1 base, leaving 7 bases between the germline ends. CDR3 loop: CASSRLENTEAFF. As DNA, the CDR3 is TGTGCCAGCTCACGTCTGGAGAACACTGAAGCTTTCTTT.

This clone was detected only a few times. The V and J genes are TRBV13 and TRBJ1-1; 7 nucleotides agree with TRBD1. This CDR3 region has 13 residues. Germline CDR1 is PRHDT and CDR2 is FYEKMQ (reference sequence). Losses at the gene ends were 1 base for V and 6 bases for J; bases not matched to a gene: 2. The CDR3 nucleotides are TGTGCCAGCAGCTTAGAGGGGGCGGCTGAAGCTTTCTTT. Its protein product is CASSLEGAAEAFF. Variable domain in full (rest from reference TRBV13 and TRBJ1-1): AAGVIQSPRHLIKEKRETATLKCYPIPRHDTVYWYQQGPGQDPQFLISFYEKMQSDKGSIPDRFSAQQFSDYHSELNMSSLELGDSALYFCASSLEGAAEAFFGQGTRLTVV.

The rearrangement links TRBV5-1 to TRBJ1-6; perhaps TRBD1 as D (5 bases). With 3 bases removed from V and 4 bases from J, the gap between germline ends came to 17 bases. The germline V gene encodes CDR1 SGHRS and CDR2 YFSETQ. The CDR3 consists of 17 residues. The CDR3 sequence is CASSWGQTGDYNSPLHF. The DNA for the CDR3 is TGCGCCAGCAGCTGGGGCCAGACGGGGGATTATAATTCACCCCTCCACTTT.

This clone appeared a single time. J is TRBJ2-5 and V is TRBV7-2; weak D call: TRBD2 (6 bases). Germline V gene sequence: CDR1 SGHTA, CDR2 FQGNSA. This CDR3 comprises 14 residues. Trimming pared 1 base from V and 4 bases from J, leaving 10 bases between. In DNA, the CDR3 is TGTGCCAGCAGCTTAGGTTACGGGGGAGAGACCCAGTACTTC. Translation gives CASSLGYGGETQYF.

This chain connects TRBV2 to TRBJ2-5, with 15 bases matching TRBD2. V gave up 7 bases and J gave up 5 bases; unmatched junction bases: 8. There are 16 residues in the CDR3. Germline values: CDR1 SNHLY, CDR2 FYNNEI. CDR3 region: CASIEGLAGGGETQYF. The CDR3 region has the DNA TGTGCCAGCATCGAGGGACTAGCGGGGGGAGGGGAGACCCAGTACTTC.

In this sample, this clone turned up once. The genes are TRBV9 and TRBJ2-2, with TRBD1 matching 7 bases. Trimming removed 3 bases from V and 0 bases from J; junction bases left unmatched: 5. Looked up from germline, CDR1 is SGDLS and CDR2 is YYNGEE. CDR3 size: 16 residues. CDR3 residues: CASSGGTESNTGELFF. The CDR3 nucleotides are TGTGCCAGCAGCGGTGGGACAGAATCGAACACCGGGGAGCTGTTTTTT.

The chain uses TRBV6-2 or TRBV6-3 and TRBJ2-2; TRBD1 aligns across 7 bases. The CDR3 has 14 amino acids. Germline loops: CDR1 MNHEY, CDR2 SVGEGT. Trimming removed 4 bases from V and 6 bases from J; junction bases left unmatched: 5. CDR3 DNA: TGTGCCAGCAGTTCCCTTGACAGGGCCGGGGAGCTGTTTTTT. Translating it yields CASSSLDRAGELFF.

V usage is TRBV6-1 and J usage is TRBJ2-3; D gene unclear. CDR3 length: 14 residues. With 2 bases removed from V and 2 bases from J, the gap between germline ends came to 8 bases. Germline loops: CDR1 MNHNS, CDR2 SASEGT. CDR3: CASSEQFLTDTQYF. As DNA, the CDR3 is TGTGCCAGCAGTGAACAGTTCCTCACAGATACGCAGTATTTT.

CDR3 sequence: CASSPVFKGSYEQYF. The CDR3 nucleotides read TGTGCCAGCTCACCCGTTTTTAAGGGTTCTTACGAGCAGTACTTC. V is TRBV18 and J is TRBJ2-7; no clear D. The CDR3 length is 15 residues. Trimming cost V 3 bases and J 4 bases, with 16 bases left between them. Germline CDR1 KGHSH, CDR2 LQKENI.

The genes are TRBV9 and TRBJ1-6; a weak D match, TRBD1 (5 bases). The CDR3 totals 15 residues. Germline V lookup: CDR1 SGDLS, CDR2 YYNGEE. The V end lost 0 bases, the J end lost 10 bases, and 14 bases lay between the germline ends. The CDR3 here is CASSVATGVGSPLHF. The CDR3 nucleotides read TGTGCCAGCAGCGTAGCTACGGGGGTGGGATCACCCCTCCACTTT. The entire variable domain, with the rest obtained from reference TRBV9 and TRBJ1-6, is as follows: DSGVTQTPKHLITATGQRVTLRCSPRSGDLSVYWYQQSLDQGLQFLIQYYNGEERAKGNILERFSAQQFPDLHSELNLSSLELGDSALYFCASSVATGVGSPLHFGNGTRLTVT.

This clone was counted once. The rearrangement joins TRBV5-1 to TRBJ2-1; 10 bases are a match to TRBD2. This CDR3 has 15 residues. V was clipped by 0 bases and J by 6 bases; unmatched bases: 3. CDR1 and CDR2 from the germline V gene are SGHRS and YFSETQ. CDR3 DNA: TGCGCCAGCAGCTTGGCACTAGCGGGGCTCAATGAGCAGTTCTTC. Encoded protein: CASSLALAGLNEQFF. The variable domain in full, completed from reference TRBV5-1 and TRBJ2-1, reads KAGVTQTPRYLIKTRGQQVTLSCSPISGHRSVSWYQQTPGQGLQFLFEYFSETQRNKGNFPGRFSGRQFSNSRSEMNVSTLELGDSALYLCASSLALAGLNEQFFGPGTRLTVL.

V gene TRBV15 combines with J gene TRBJ1-1, with D tentatively TRBD1 (5 bases). V was cut by 1 base and J by 6 bases, with 12 bases left in between. Germline V gene lookup returns CDR1 LNHNV and CDR2 YYDKDF (reference sequence). The CDR3 is 14 residues long. The CDR3 protein is CATSRGTGPPEAFF. Written as DNA, the CDR3 is TGTGCCACCAGCAGAGGTACGGGGCCGCCTGAAGCTTTCTTT.

The chain carries TRBV5-6 and TRBJ2-1; D may match TRBD1 or TRBD2 (5 bases each). V lost 4 bases to trimming and J lost 12 bases, with 14 bases between them. CDR1 and CDR2 (germline): SGHDT, YYEEEE. The CDR3 extends over 12 amino acids. The CDR3 sequence: CASSPLGRGQFF. The CDR3 DNA reads TGTGCCAGCAGCCCCCTGGGACGTGGGCAGTTCTTC.

V usage is TRBV7-9 and J usage is TRBJ2-1; no reliable D call. Germline CDR1 reads SEHNR; CDR2 reads FQNEAQ (reference sequence). This CDR3 has 13 amino acids. Trimming left V 4 bases short and J 10 bases short, with 14 bases between. CDR3 in DNA: TGTGCCAGCAGCTCCCGCCTAAGCCGCGAGCAGTTCTTC. Its protein product is CASSSRLSREQFF.

The rearrangement uses TRBV5-1 and TRBJ2-2, with D tentatively TRBD2 (6 bases). V was trimmed by 4 bases and J by 5 bases, leaving 12 bases between them. Germline values: CDR1 SGHRS, CDR2 YFSETQ. The CDR3 length is 14 residues. Here the CDR3 DNA reads TGCGCCAGCAGCCTGGCGGGGTCGACCGGGGAGCTGTTTTTT. Residues: CASSLAGSTGELFF.

The chain is built from TRBV27 and TRBJ1-2, with D possibly being TRBD1 (6 bases). The length of the CDR3 is 13 residues. Germline assignment: CDR1 MNHEY and CDR2 SMNVEV (reference sequence). The V and J ends lost 6 bases and 2 bases respectively, with 10 bases between them. CDR3 coding DNA: TGTGCCAGCAGGAGGCAGGGGAACTATGGCTACACCTTC. It codes for CASRRQGNYGYTF.

The rearrangement links TRBV27 to TRBJ1-6; D perhaps matches TRBD1 (5 bases). This CDR3 spans 16 amino acids. From germline, CDR1 is MNHEY and CDR2 SMNVEV (reference sequence). Trimming pared 4 bases from V and 8 bases from J, leaving 18 bases between. The CDR3 spells CASSSLPIRGDSPLHF. The DNA for the CDR3 is TGTGCCAGCAGTTCCCTCCCGATAAGGGGTGATTCACCCCTCCACTTT.

This chain links TRBV5-1 with TRBJ2-3; a weak D match, TRBD1 (6 bases). This CDR3 comprises 14 residues. V was shortened by 6 bases and J by 3 bases, with 14 bases between the two germline ends. CDR1 and CDR2 from the germline V gene are SGHRS and YFSETQ. The DNA of the CDR3 is TGCGCCAGCACCAACAGGGTTGGTACAGATACGCAGTATTTT. It encodes CASTNRVGTDTQYF.

The chain has TRBV7-2 and TRBJ1-2; D is possibly TRBD1 (6 bases). The CDR3 contains 15 residues. Trimming removed 3 bases from V and 4 bases from J, with 15 bases in between. Per the germline V gene, CDR1 is SGHTA and CDR2 is FQGNSA. The DNA of the CDR3 is TGTGCCAGCAGCTTCTTTAACAGGGAGAGCTATGGCTACACCTTC. This translates into CASSFFNRESYGYTF.

Only a few counts were recorded for this clone. The chain recombines TRBV4-2 with TRBJ1-1; D is unresolved. Germline V gene lookup returns CDR1 LGHNA and CDR2 YNFKEQ. The V and J ends lost 1 base and 1 base respectively, with 10 bases between them. This CDR3 is 15 amino acids long. For the CDR3, the DNA is TGTGCCAGCAGCCAAGTTGGAGAGGGGAACACTGAAGCTTTCTTT. Translation: CASSQVGEGNTEAFF.